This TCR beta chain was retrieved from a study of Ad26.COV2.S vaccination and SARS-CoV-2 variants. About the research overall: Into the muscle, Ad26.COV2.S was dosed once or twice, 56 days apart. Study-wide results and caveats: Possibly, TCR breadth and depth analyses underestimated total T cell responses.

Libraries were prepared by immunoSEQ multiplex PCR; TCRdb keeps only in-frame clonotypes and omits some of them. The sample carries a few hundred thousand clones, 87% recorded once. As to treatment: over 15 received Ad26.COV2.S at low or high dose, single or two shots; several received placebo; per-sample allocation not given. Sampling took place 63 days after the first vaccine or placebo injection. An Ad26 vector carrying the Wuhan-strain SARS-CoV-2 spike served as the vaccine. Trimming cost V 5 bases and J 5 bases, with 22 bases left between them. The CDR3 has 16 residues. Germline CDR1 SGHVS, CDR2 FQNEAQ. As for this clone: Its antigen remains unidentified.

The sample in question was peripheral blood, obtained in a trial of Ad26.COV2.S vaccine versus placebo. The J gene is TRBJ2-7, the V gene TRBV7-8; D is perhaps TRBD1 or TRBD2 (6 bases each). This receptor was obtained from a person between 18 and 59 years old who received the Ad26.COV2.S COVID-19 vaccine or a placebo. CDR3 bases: TGTGCCAGCAGCCTCATGCCCAAGGGGGGTTTGGACGAGCAGTACTTC. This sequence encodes CASSLMPKGGLDEQYF. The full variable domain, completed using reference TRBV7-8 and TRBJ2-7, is GAGVSQSPRYKVAKRGQDVALRCDPISGHVSLFWYQQALGQGPEFLTYFQNEAQLDKSGLPSDRFFAERPEGSVSTLKIQRTQQEDSAVYLCASSLMPKGGLDEQYFGPGTRLTVT.